Below are 32 T cell receptor beta chains sequenced from a single sample in a study of cytomegalovirus exposure and HLA in healthy donors. Primers: 60 Vbeta forward and 13 Jbeta reverse. This table comes from immunoSEQ multiplex PCR, and its TCRdb copy is limited to in-frame clones, with some not included. The repertoire has some 160,000 clones, about 75% of them found once; the top ten carry roughly 4%. Material for sequencing was PBMCs. Receptor source: a man aged 55 to 70 in good health and CMV-seronegative.

This chain joins TRBV4-3 and TRBJ2-7, with 8 positions matching TRBD1. The V gene's germline CDR1 is LGHNA and CDR2 YSLEER. This CDR3 has 15 amino acids. Trimming took 0 bases from V and 3 from J; bases not matched to a gene: 4. This CDR3 reads CASSQEGTGFYEQYF. In nucleotides, the CDR3 is TGCGCCAGCAGCCAAGAAGGGACAGGCTTCTACGAGCAGTACTTC.

V gene TRBV5-1 combines with J gene TRBJ2-7; weak D call: TRBD2 (5 bases). CDR1 and CDR2 (germline): SGHRS, YFSETQ. Trimming removed 2 bases at V and 2 bases at J, with 14 bases between. The CDR3 length is 15 residues. DNA of the CDR3: TGCGCCAGCAGCTTAGCGGCGGGTCTGACCTACGAGCAGTACTTC. Translating it yields CASSLAAGLTYEQYF.

This chain uses TRBV9 with TRBJ1-2; a weak D match, TRBD1 (5 bases). This CDR3 is 14 amino acids long. Germline assignment: CDR1 SGDLS and CDR2 YYNGEE. V was pared by 0 bases and J by 8 bases, with 14 bases between. The CDR3: CASSVAPQGSGYTF. In DNA, the CDR3 is TGTGCCAGCAGCGTAGCTCCCCAGGGCAGCGGCTACACCTTC.

This clone was found a few times. The chain couples TRBV28 to TRBJ1-1; 7 bases agree with TRBD1. Unmatched junction bases numbered 7, after V lost 2 bases and J lost 1 base. The CDR3 has 16 amino acids. Germline V lookup: CDR1 MDHEN, CDR2 SYDVKM. Here the CDR3 DNA reads TGTGCCAGCAGTTTAAGGCGGTGGACAGGGAACACTGAAGCTTTCTTT. Translating it yields CASSLRRWTGNTEAFF.

The chain is built from TRBV19 and TRBJ1-5; D is unresolved. V shed 3 bases and J shed 5 bases, with 5 bases lying between them. This CDR3 is built from 12 residues. CDR1 is LNHDA, CDR2 SQIVND, per germline (reference sequence). DNA for the CDR3: TGTGCCAGTAGTATGAGGGATCAGCCCCAGCATTTT. This codes for CASSMRDQPQHF.

The chain employs TRBV5-1 and TRBJ2-3; D ambiguous. V was shortened by 2 bases and J by 0 bases, with 10 bases between the two germline ends. The CDR3 sequence is 15 residues long. CDR1 and CDR2 (germline): SGHRS, YFSETQ. Here the CDR3 DNA reads TGCGCCAGCAGCTTTACAGTAACTAGCACAGATACGCAGTATTTT. Translation gives CASSFTVTSTDTQYF.

This clone was found once. The chain has TRBV7-3 and TRBJ2-2, with 10 bases fitting TRBD1. J gave up 4 bases and V 2 bases, and 4 bases lay outside the gene matches. The germline V gene encodes CDR1 SGHTA and CDR2 FQGTGA. This CDR3 has 16 residues. CDR3 sequence: CASSLFGTGVTGELFF. The CDR3 nucleotides are TGTGCCAGCAGCTTATTTGGGACAGGGGTCACCGGGGAGCTGTTTTTT.

The gene calls are TRBV5-1 and TRBJ1-4, with TRBD1 as a possible D gene (6 bases). The V and J ends lost 0 bases and 8 bases respectively, with 14 bases between them. From germline, CDR1 is SGHRS and CDR2 YFSETQ. The CDR3 loop spans 15 amino acids. CDR3 nucleotides: TGCGCCAGCAGCTTGGAACAGGGTTGGAGGGAAAAACTGTTTTTT. Translating gives CASSLEQGWREKLFF.

The rearrangement uses TRBV4-3 and TRBJ1-2; 7 bases map to TRBD1. The CDR3 sequence is 18 residues long. V trimming: 3 bases; J trimming: 1 base; junction bases outside the gene matches: 14. CDR1 is LGHNA and CDR2 is YSLEER in the germline V gene. The CDR3 DNA follows: TGCGCCAGCAGCCAGGGCTGGGCAGGGGGACCGAGTAACTATGGCTACACCTTC. As protein: CASSQGWAGGPSNYGYTF.

The chain joins TRBV28 to TRBJ2-3; D is perhaps TRBD1 (5 bases). The CDR3 consists of 12 residues. Germline V gene lookup returns CDR1 MDHEN and CDR2 SYDVKM. Between the trimmed V and J ends, which lost 7 bases and 9 bases, there was a span of 14 bases. The CDR3 bases are TGTGCCAGCACCGCGGACATTCGGACGCAGTATTTT. Translation: CASTADIRTQYF.

This clone was seen more than once but under ten times. The chain joins TRBV10-3 to TRBJ2-3; 9 bases are a match to TRBD2. V lost 4 bases and J lost 4; bases outside the gene matches: 6. The germline gives CDR1 ENHRY, CDR2 SYGVKD. The length of the CDR3 is 15 residues. The CDR3 DNA reads TGTGCCATCAGTGGAAGCGGGAGGTCCCCAGATACGCAGTATTTT. This codes for CAISGSGRSPDTQYF.

This chain links TRBV2 with TRBJ2-1, with 7 nucleotides matching TRBD2. This CDR3 has 17 residues. Germline V lookup: CDR1 SNHLY, CDR2 FYNNEI. The trim removed 0 bases at V and 4 bases at J, leaving 9 bases unmatched. CDR3 bases: TGTGCCAGCAGTGAAGCCGCCTTTGGGGGAGGGTACAATGAGCAGTTCTTC. Translating it yields CASSEAAFGGGYNEQFF.

The chain recombines TRBV4-1 with TRBJ2-7, with 8 bases that match TRBD2. Unmatched junction bases numbered 7, after V lost 0 bases and J lost 6 bases. The CDR3 has 15 residues. Germline V gene sequence: CDR1 MGHRA, CDR2 YSYEKL. In DNA, the CDR3 is TGCGCCAGCAGCCAAGATAGCGGGGACCTACTCGAGCAGTACTTC. Protein sequence: CASSQDSGDLLEQYF.

V and J are TRBV18 and TRBJ2-1, with D maybe TRBD1 (6 bases). Trimming left V 3 bases short and J 5 bases short, with 17 bases between. Germline lookup yields CDR1 KGHSH and CDR2 LQKENI. The CDR3 has 16 amino acids. In DNA, the CDR3 is TGTGCCAGCTCACCGACCCGGGCAGGGACACACAATGAGCAGTTCTTC. Translating it yields CASSPTRAGTHNEQFF.

This clone was observed once. The chain's CDR3 is CASSASGPYNEQFF. The CDR3 nucleotides are TGCGCCAGCTCGGCTAGCGGTCCCTACAATGAGCAGTTCTTC. V is TRBV10-1 and J is TRBJ2-1; 7 bases are shared with TRBD2. The CDR3 contains 14 residues. Germline V gene lookup returns CDR1 WNHNN and CDR2 SYGVQD (reference sequence). J was trimmed by 2 bases and V by 8 bases; bases with no gene match: 6.

The V call is TRBV15, the J call TRBJ2-1, with D possibly matching TRBD2 (5 bases). Looked up from germline, CDR1 is LNHNV and CDR2 is YYDKDF (reference sequence). This CDR3 spans 14 amino acids. V gave up 6 bases and J gave up 0 bases, with 9 bases separating them. CDR3 nucleotide sequence: TGTGCCACCAGAACGGGGAGCTCCTACAATGAGCAGTTCTTC. It codes for CATRTGSSYNEQFF.

Here the CDR3 DNA reads TGTGCCAGTAGTATAACACGGAGAGTGGGCTCTGGGGCCAACGTCCTGACTTTC. It yields the protein CASSITRRVGSGANVLTF. The chain uses TRBV19 and TRBJ2-6; D is unclear. The CDR3 has 18 amino acids. The V gene's germline CDR1 is LNHDA and CDR2 SQIVND (reference sequence). V dropped 2 bases and J dropped 0 bases, with 14 bases sitting between them.

The gene calls are TRBV28 and TRBJ2-4; 7 bases are a match to TRBD2. CDR1 and CDR2 from the germline V gene are MDHEN and SYDVKM. The junction had 10 bases not matched to a gene; V was cut back by 6 bases and J by 8 bases. The CDR3 contains 14 residues. CDR3 nucleotide sequence: TGTGCCAGCAGCACTGGGGGGGGGAGGGACATTCAGTACTTC. Translated, it gives CASSTGGGRDIQYF.

The V gene is TRBV2, the J gene TRBJ1-5; maybe TRBD1 (5 bases). With 4 bases removed from V and 1 base from J, the gap between germline ends came to 11 bases. CDR1 and CDR2 from the germline V gene are SNHLY and FYNNEI. The CDR3 runs to 15 residues. The CDR3 reads CASSVSGGSNQPQHF. CDR3 coding DNA: TGTGCCAGCAGTGTATCGGGGGGGAGCAATCAGCCCCAGCATTTT.

This clone was seen a handful of times. The rearrangement links TRBV5-1 to TRBJ1-6; D not certain. This CDR3 is built from 14 residues. Germline V gene data show CDR1 as SGHRS and CDR2 as YFSETQ. Trimming took off 0 bases at V and 7 bases at J, with 8 bases between the two ends. This CDR3 is CASSLDGQNSPLHF. In DNA form, the CDR3 reads TGCGCCAGCAGCTTGGATGGTCAGAATTCACCCCTCCACTTT. The full variable domain, its missing parts supplied by reference TRBV5-1 and TRBJ1-6, is KAGVTQTPRYLIKTRGQQVTLSCSPISGHRSVSWYQQTPGQGLQFLFEYFSETQRNKGNFPGRFSGRQFSNSRSEMNVSTLELGDSALYLCASSLDGQNSPLHFGNGTRLTVT.

This clone was seen once. The chain joins TRBV29-1 to TRBJ2-1; weak D call: TRBD1 (6 bases). V was pared by 7 bases and J by 3 bases, with 25 bases between. Germline CDR1 SQVTM, CDR2 ANQGSEA. There are 17 residues in the CDR3. The DNA for the CDR3 is TGCAGCGCCGACCGGGATCACTCCGAGGGGGTCTACAATGAGCAGTTCTTC. Encoded protein: CSADRDHSEGVYNEQFF.

There are a few counts of this clone. This chain links TRBV19 with TRBJ2-1; D may be TRBD2 (7 bases). The ends were cut back, 5 bases at V and 9 bases at J, with 17 bases in the middle. CDR3 length equals 14 residues. CDR1 is LNHDA, CDR2 SQIVND, per germline (reference sequence). CDR3 residues: CASSLSRGGIEQFF. The CDR3, as DNA: TGTGCCAGTAGTTTATCTAGGGGGGGGATTGAGCAGTTCTTC.

This clone was picked up a small number of times. The gene calls are TRBV5-4 and TRBJ2-3; 10 bases line up with TRBD1. Trimming cost V 4 bases and J 3 bases; bases outside gene matches: 5. Germline V gives CDR1 SGHNT, CDR2 YYREEE (reference sequence). CDR3 length: 15 amino acids. The CDR3 reads CASSRTGGGTDTQYF. The CDR3 DNA reads as TGTGCCAGCAGCCGGACAGGGGGTGGAACAGATACGCAGTATTTT.

The rearrangement links TRBV4-1 to TRBJ2-7; D is possibly TRBD2 (6 bases). This CDR3 has 14 residues. Germline-derived CDR1 and CDR2 are MGHRA and YSYEKL. The V end lost 1 base, the J end lost 5 bases, and 12 bases lay between the germline ends. The chain's CDR3 is CASSQAGSRNEQYF. As DNA, the CDR3 is TGCGCCAGCAGCCAAGCCGGGAGCCGCAACGAGCAGTACTTC.

This clone was seen more than once but under ten times. CDR3 protein: CASSVGTGSGMETQYF. In DNA form, the CDR3 reads TGTGCCAGCAGCGTAGGGACAGGGTCCGGTATGGAGACCCAGTACTTC. The chain has TRBV9 and TRBJ2-5, with 8 bases identical to TRBD1. Trimming at V came to 0 bases and at J to 5 bases, leaving 9 bases not matched to a gene. CDR1 is SGDLS, CDR2 YYNGEE, per germline. This CDR3 has 16 amino acids.

J is TRBJ1-1 and V is TRBV19; D gene unclear. CDR3 length equals 14 residues. Germline V gene lookup returns CDR1 LNHDA and CDR2 SQIVND (reference sequence). Trimming removed 5 bases from V and 1 base from J, with 11 bases in between. The CDR3 DNA is TGTGCCAGTAGTGCTGGGCGCCAGAACACTGAAGCTTTCTTT. Translated, it gives CASSAGRQNTEAFF.

This chain joins TRBV9 and TRBJ2-1; D perhaps matches TRBD2 (6 bases). There are 14 residues in the CDR3. Germline assignment: CDR1 SGDLS and CDR2 YYNGEE. The V end was cut by 2 bases, the J end by 3 bases, with 9 bases between. The CDR3 region is CASSVGTDYNEQFF. CDR3 coding DNA: TGTGCCAGCAGCGTCGGGACTGACTACAATGAGCAGTTCTTC.

This clone showed up just a few times. The chain joins TRBV6-1 to TRBJ1-4, with 9 bases identical to TRBD1. The CDR3 consists of 14 residues. CDR1 is MNHNS, CDR2 SASEGT, per germline. V dropped 6 bases and J dropped 5; count of bases not matched to a gene: 4. The chain's CDR3 is CASRDRGRNEKLFF. The CDR3 coding sequence is TGTGCCAGCAGGGACAGGGGACGGAATGAAAAACTGTTTTTT.

The gene calls are TRBV18 and TRBJ1-5; 9 nucleotides match TRBD1. The trim removed 6 bases at V and 1 base at J, leaving 10 bases unmatched. The CDR3 loop spans 17 amino acids. The V gene's germline CDR1 is KGHSH and CDR2 LQKENI. DNA for the CDR3: TGTGCCAGCTCCCCCGGGACAGGGTTGGTGAGCAATCAGCCCCAGCATTTT. The encoded protein is CASSPGTGLVSNQPQHF.

V is TRBV7-9 and J is TRBJ2-7; 10 bases line up with TRBD1. Germline V lookup: CDR1 SEHNR, CDR2 FQNEAQ (reference sequence). The CDR3 length is 16 residues. Germline trimming cut 1 base from V and 5 bases from J; bases unmatched to any gene: 8. DNA of the CDR3: TGTGCCAGCAGCTTAGATCCGGGACAGGGGAGCCACGAGCAGTACTTC. It translates to CASSLDPGQGSHEQYF. The variable domain in full, completed from reference TRBV7-9 and TRBJ2-7, reads DTGVSQNPRHKITKRGQNVTFRCDPISEHNRLYWYRQTLGQGPEFLTYFQNEAQLEKSRLLSDRFSAERPKGSFSTLEIQRTEQGDSAMYLCASSLDPGQGSHEQYFGPGTRLTVT.

This sequence joins TRBV19 and TRBJ1-1; D remains ambiguous. This CDR3 is built from 12 residues. Germline CDR1 is LNHDA and CDR2 is SQIVND (reference sequence). V lost 9 bases to trimming and J lost 0 bases, with 8 bases between them. CDR3 sequence: CASRLLNTEAFF. Written as DNA, the CDR3 is TGTGCCAGCCGTCTGTTGAACACTGAAGCTTTCTTT.

This chain joins TRBV7-3 and TRBJ2-1; 10 bases line up with TRBD2. The trim removed 3 bases at V and 9 bases at J, leaving 5 bases unmatched. The CDR3 contains 14 residues. CDR1 and CDR2 from the germline V gene are SGHTA and FQGTGA. The CDR3 nucleotides are TGTGCCAGCAGCTTTCTAGCGGGAGTGAGTGAGCAGTTCTTC. This encodes CASSFLAGVSEQFF.